These T cell receptor beta chains were read from a single sample in a study of T and B cells in COVID-19 patients. TCRdb ran MiXCR on the multiplex PCR reads and lists one entry per CDR3 protein. The sample shows more than 20,000 distinct CDR3 sequences, approximately 32% of them seen only once. The sequenced sample was blood. The receptors stem from a human donor who had recovered from COVID-19. Both conserved end residues are trimmed from each CDR3. Size tells how often a clone was seen (once, few, many) or the class of an expanded clone, and some rows leave it out.

>TRBJ2-1|medium-sized|TRBV11-1
ASSLKMLDNEQF
>TRBJ1-1|NA|TRBV7-9
ASTTTGTGAEAF
>TRBJ2-3|few|TRBV13
ASSLLGLAGGPTDTQY
>TRBJ2-3|NA|TRBV4-3
ASSQGSRTDTQY
>TRBJ1-4|NA|TRBV12-3/TRBV12-4
ASSLYSLAVPTNEKLF
>TRBJ1-5|few|TRBV18
ASSPRRFSVQNQPQH
>TRBJ1-1|few|TRBV6-2/TRBV6-3
ASSYSTGAGIVNTEAF
>TRBJ2-3|NA|TRBV27
ASSLSPFWAGKGTDTQY
>TRBJ2-2|many|TRBV12-3/TRBV12-4
ASSTDVNTGELF
>TRBJ1-2|many|TRBV27
ASSRQGTYGYT
>TRBJ1-5|NA|TRBV12-3/TRBV12-4
ASRDRGEQPQH
>TRBJ1-2|NA|TRBV24-1
ATSGADYGYT
>TRBJ1-4|NA|TRBV10-3
AISPDREKLF
>TRBJ2-7|medium-sized|TRBV29-1
SVGGLAGTYEQY
>TRBJ1-3|NA|TRBV6-5
ASSYNRGAGNTIY
>TRBJ2-7|NA|TRBV12-3/TRBV12-4
ASSVGGAGHEQY